These 23 T cell receptor beta chains came from one sample sequenced in a study of blood T cells in healthy people across ages. The authors ran a second PCR of about 6 to 11 cycles using a sample-barcoded 5' primer and a J-beta primer mix. TCRdb used MiXCR to reprocess the 5' RACE reads, holding one entry per CDR3 protein. The repertoire has about 1,600,000 distinct CDR3 sequences, 42% of them found once; the top ten carry less than 8%. What was sequenced was blood. Every receptor here comes from a woman aged 18-29 years in good health.

This clonotype was seen a few times. This chain joins TRBV20-1 and TRBJ2-1; a possible D gene is TRBD2 (5 bases). Germline CDR1 reads DFQATT; CDR2 reads SNEGSKA (reference sequence). Trimming left V 3 bases short and J 5 bases short, with 11 bases between. This CDR3 has 13 residues. Written as DNA, the CDR3 is TGCAGTGCTAGTATCTGGGGAGACAATGAGCAGTTCTTC. This codes for CSASIWGDNEQFF.

As concerns this clonotype: A read error may account for a junction end that differs from germline. V is TRBV7-8 and J is TRBJ2-5; D may be TRBD1 (7 bases). Judging by the DNA end, TRBJ2-7 fits better; the J call may be wrong. Germline values: CDR1 SGHVS, CDR2 FQNEAQ. CDR3 length equals 14 residues. The CDR3 sequence: CTSSLADRRAEQYF. The DNA of the CDR3 is TGTACCAGCAGCTTAGCGGACAGGAGGGCCGAGCAGTACTTC.

This clonotype has a handful of counts. The chain is built from TRBV7-8 and TRBJ2-7; TRBD2 matches at 7 bases. The CDR3 covers 15 residues. V was clipped by 2 bases and J by 1 base; unmatched bases: 5. Germline V gene sequence: CDR1 SGHVS, CDR2 FQNEAQ. CDR3 nucleotide sequence: TGTGCCAGCAGCTTAATAAGCGGGGTATCCTACGAGCAGTACTTC. Residues: CASSLISGVSYEQYF.

This clonotype has just a few counts. The rearrangement joins TRBV6-4 to TRBJ2-2; 9 bases align to TRBD2. CDR3 length: 15 residues. The V and J ends lost 6 bases and 3 bases, in that order; junction bases with no gene match: 5. CDR1 is MRHNA and CDR2 is SNTAGT in the germline V gene. As DNA, the CDR3 is TGTGCCAGCAGAGATAGCGGGAGCGACACCGGGGAGCTGTTTTTT. As protein: CASRDSGSDTGELFF.

This clonotype was picked up a small number of times. The gene calls are TRBV11-2 and TRBJ1-2, with 8 bases aligning to TRBD1. The ends lost 3 bases at V and 0 bases at J; junction bases unmatched: 9. The CDR3 length is 17 residues. The germline V gene encodes CDR1 SGHAT and CDR2 FQNNGV. CDR3 loop: CASSFSQGASANYGYTF. For the CDR3, the DNA is TGTGCCAGCAGCTTCAGCCAGGGGGCCTCTGCTAACTATGGCTACACCTTC.

The chain links TRBV2 to TRBJ1-2; the D is unclear. CDR1 and CDR2 (germline): SNHLY, FYNNEI. The CDR3 contains 11 residues. The V gene lost 10 bases and the J gene lost 8 bases, with 14 bases spanning the gap. The CDR3 DNA sequence: TGTGCCACCCAGGACCCGGCGGGCTACACCTTC. This codes for CATQDPAGYTF.

This chain connects TRBV7-9 to TRBJ1-4; no reliable D call. The CDR3 is 14 amino acids. The ends were cut back, 0 bases at V and 7 bases at J, with 9 bases in the middle. The germline V gene has CDR1 SEHNR and CDR2 FQNEAQ (reference sequence). CDR3 residues: CASSLALVSEKLFF. As DNA, the CDR3 is TGTGCCAGCAGCTTAGCGCTAGTCTCTGAAAAACTGTTTTTT.

In its sample, this clonotype was seen many times. This chain uses TRBV2 with TRBJ2-7; 11 positions match TRBD2. This CDR3 region has 14 residues. V dropped 2 bases and J dropped 4; count of bases not matched to a gene: 1. The germline CDR1 and CDR2 sequences are SNHLY and FYNNEI. The CDR3 loop is CASSEPSGRYEQYF. DNA for the CDR3: TGTGCCAGCAGTGAACCTAGCGGGAGGTACGAGCAGTACTTC.

The V call is TRBV4-2, the J call TRBJ2-1; 13 bases agree with TRBD2. The V and J ends lost 0 bases and 8 bases, in that order; junction bases with no gene match: 13. This CDR3 is 19 amino acids long. CDR1 LGHNA and CDR2 YNFKEQ come from the germline V gene. The CDR3 sequence: CASSQERRGTSGIIDEQFF. CDR3 DNA sequence: TGTGCCAGCAGCCAAGAGCGACGCGGGACTAGCGGGATCATCGATGAGCAGTTCTTC.

This chain links TRBV20-1 with TRBJ2-5; unclear D gene. Trimming cost V 0 bases and J 3 bases, with 11 bases left between them. CDR3 length equals 14 residues. Germline V CDR1 and CDR2: DFQATT, SNEGSKA (reference sequence). DNA for the CDR3: TGCAGTGCTAGAGACCCGATCGTTGAAGAGACCCAGTACTTC. Its protein is CSARDPIVEETQYF.

As regards this clonotype: At one end the junction does not follow the germline gene, possibly because of a read error. The chain joins TRBV5-6 to TRBJ2-1; D is tentatively TRBD1 or TRBD2 (5 bases each). Germline CDR1 and CDR2: SGHDT and YYEEEE. This CDR3 comprises 13 residues. CDR3 nucleotides: TGTGCCAGCAGTTTGGGACCGCCGAAGGAGCAGTTCTTC. This codes for CASSLGPPKEQFF.

The chain employs TRBV20-1 and TRBJ2-1; 7 bases match TRBD2. Germline CDR1 DFQATT, CDR2 SNEGSKA (reference sequence). V shed 0 bases, J shed 4 bases, and the junction held 12 bases outside the gene matches. The CDR3 totals 17 residues. CDR3 amino acids: CSARDVPGRERYNEQFF. The CDR3 DNA reads TGCAGTGCTAGAGATGTCCCAGGGCGGGAGCGATACAATGAGCAGTTCTTC.

Only a few counts were recorded for this clonotype. The chain combines TRBV14 with TRBJ2-3; no clear D. The CDR3 runs to 13 residues. Per germline, CDR1 SGHDN and CDR2 FVKESK. Trimming left V 5 bases short and J 8 bases short, with 14 bases between. The CDR3: CASSVGAVLTQYF. The CDR3 bases are TGTGCCAGCAGCGTCGGTGCGGTCCTTACGCAGTATTTT.

The J gene is TRBJ2-5, the V gene TRBV29-1; D tentatively fits TRBD1 or TRBD2 (6 bases each). V lost 2 bases, J lost 1 base, and 11 bases lay in between. This CDR3 contains 14 residues. The germline CDR1 and CDR2 sequences are SQVTM and ANQGSEA. CDR3 bases: TGCAGCGTTGAATGGGGGGCGATCCAAGAGACCCAGTACTTC. Amino acid sequence: CSVEWGAIQETQYF.

The CDR3 DNA is TGTGCCAGCAGCCCGGCCGTGGGAGTTAGCTACGAGCAGTACTTC. This translates into CASSPAVGVSYEQYF. This sequence joins TRBV7-6 and TRBJ2-7; D may be TRBD2 (5 bases). The CDR3 runs 15 residues. CDR1 and CDR2 from the germline V gene are SGHVS and FNYEAQ. The germline V and J ends were trimmed by 5 bases and 3 bases, with 17 bases remaining between them.

The chain couples TRBV2 to TRBJ2-7; D is undetermined. The CDR3 sequence is 15 residues long. The V end was cut by 3 bases, the J end by 7 bases, with 19 bases between. The germline V gene has CDR1 SNHLY and CDR2 FYNNEI. CDR3: CASSDGSARPGEQYF. The CDR3 nucleotides are TGTGCCAGCAGTGACGGGTCAGCCCGACCTGGTGAGCAGTACTTC.

This clonotype was picked up a small number of times. The rearrangement uses TRBV29-1 and TRBJ2-3; 9 bases match TRBD2. V shed 4 bases, J shed 2 bases, and the junction held 4 bases outside the gene matches. The CDR3 has 14 residues. CDR1 SQVTM and CDR2 ANQGSEA come from the germline V gene. The chain's CDR3 is CSVGASGITDTQYF. The DNA of the CDR3 is TGCAGCGTTGGGGCTAGCGGGATCACAGATACGCAGTATTTT.

The V and J genes are TRBV13 and TRBJ2-5; 7 nucleotides line up with TRBD2. V was clipped by 0 bases and J by 11 bases; unmatched bases: 21. From germline, CDR1 is PRHDT and CDR2 FYEKMQ (reference sequence). The CDR3 loop spans 18 amino acids. DNA of the CDR3: TGTGCCAGCAGCTTAGGGCCGGGACTACCCGGGCGATACAATGAGCAGTACTTC. As protein: CASSLGPGLPGRYNEQYF.

The rearrangement uses TRBV6-5 and TRBJ2-5; maybe TRBD1 (5 bases). Trimming shortened V by 5 bases and J by 2 bases, and 12 bases separated the two germline ends. The CDR3 spans 14 residues. CDR1 and CDR2 from the germline V gene are MNHEY and SVGAGI. CDR3 loop: CASSLRGWQETQYF. The CDR3 nucleotides are TGTGCCAGCAGTCTAAGGGGTTGGCAAGAGACCCAGTACTTC.

This chain connects TRBV20-1 to TRBJ2-7; 7 positions match TRBD1. V was clipped by 6 bases and J by 2 bases; unmatched bases: 7. This CDR3 has 13 residues. Germline V lookup: CDR1 DFQATT, CDR2 SNEGSKA (reference sequence). The CDR3 region has the DNA TGCAGTGCGCCACACAGGGGAACCTACGAGCAGTACTTC. It encodes CSAPHRGTYEQYF.

This clonotype was counted ten times or more. V and J are TRBV27 and TRBJ1-1; the match to TRBD1 covers 8 bases. The CDR3 runs 14 residues. Germline CDR1 reads MNHEY; CDR2 reads SMNVEV (reference sequence). V shed 5 bases, J shed 1 base, and the junction held 3 bases outside the gene matches. CDR3 sequence: CASSRDRGNTEAFF. CDR3 bases: TGTGCCAGCAGTCGCGACAGGGGGAACACTGAAGCTTTCTTT.

The sample holds many counts of this clonotype. The chain has TRBV11-1 and TRBJ2-3; no reliable D call. Looked up from germline, CDR1 is SGHAT and CDR2 is FQDESV (reference sequence). Between the trimmed V and J ends, which lost 1 base and 6 bases, there was a span of 8 bases. This CDR3 has 13 amino acids. This CDR3 is CASSLVMADTQYF. The CDR3 region has the DNA TGTGCCAGCAGCTTAGTCATGGCGGATACGCAGTATTTT. The variable domain in full, completed from reference TRBV11-1 and TRBJ2-3, reads EAEVAQSPRYKITEKSQAVAFWCDPISGHATLYWYRQILGQGPELLVQFQDESVVDDSQLPKDRFSAERLKGVDSTLKIQPAELGDSAMYLCASSLVMADTQYFGPGTRLTVL.

The V call is TRBV20-1, the J call TRBJ2-7, with 12 bases identical to TRBD2. This CDR3 is 14 amino acids long. The V segment lost 5 bases and the J segment 2 bases; nucleotides outside the gene matches: 4. Germline assignment: CDR1 DFQATT and CDR2 SNEGSKA (reference sequence). In DNA form, the CDR3 reads TGCAGTGCTCCGACTAGCGGGGGCACCTACGAGCAGTACTTC. The encoded protein is CSAPTSGGTYEQYF.